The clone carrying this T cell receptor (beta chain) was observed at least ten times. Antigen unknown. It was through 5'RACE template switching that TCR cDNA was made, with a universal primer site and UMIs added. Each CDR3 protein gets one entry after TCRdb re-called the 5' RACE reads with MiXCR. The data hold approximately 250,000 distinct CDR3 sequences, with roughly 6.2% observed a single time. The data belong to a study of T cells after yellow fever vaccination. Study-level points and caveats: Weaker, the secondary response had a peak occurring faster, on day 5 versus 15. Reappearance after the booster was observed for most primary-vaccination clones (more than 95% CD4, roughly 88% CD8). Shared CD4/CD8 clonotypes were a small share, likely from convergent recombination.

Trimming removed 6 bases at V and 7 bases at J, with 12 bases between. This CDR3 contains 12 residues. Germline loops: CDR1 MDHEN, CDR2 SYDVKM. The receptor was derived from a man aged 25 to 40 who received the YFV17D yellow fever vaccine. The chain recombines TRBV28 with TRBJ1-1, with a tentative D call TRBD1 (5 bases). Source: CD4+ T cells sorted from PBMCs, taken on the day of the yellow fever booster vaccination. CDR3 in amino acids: CASSSSGIEAFF. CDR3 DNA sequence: TGTGCCAGCAGCTCCTCAGGGATTGAAGCTTTCTTT.